This is a list of T cell receptor beta chains from one sample in a study of shared clonotypes between healthy human individuals. This table comes from immunoSEQ multiplex PCR, and its TCRdb copy is limited to in-frame clones, with some not included. The sample lists around 2.5 million clones; over 85% were seen once. The sample taken for sequencing was naive CD4+ T cells from PBMCs. The origin of the receptors is a man aged 18 to 29 in good health. Some clones in this sample may be carry-over from other donors' samples. Each CDR3 is given with its conserved first and last residue. Each record gives: J gene, V gene, clone size, CDR3 protein. Size is stated for part of the rows, as once, few or many counts, or as a class when the clone is expanded.

TRBJ1-1,TRBV28,once,CASSTVRGPEAFF
TRBJ1-2,TRBV5-6,few,CASSLGYIGYTF
TRBJ1-1,TRBV7-9,few,CASSLVDRQTEAFF
TRBJ1-2,TRBV28,.,CASTEGGPLYGYTF
TRBJ1-5,TRBV27,.,CASSPEGGIERKFSNQPQHF
TRBJ2-7,TRBV11-2,.,CASSLDLGLAGDSYEQYF
TRBJ2-7,TRBV5-4,.,CASSPDRARRTYEQYF
TRBJ1-3,TRBV2,.,CASSADSGNTIYF
TRBJ1-3,TRBV19,.,CASSIREEGNSGNTIYF
TRBJ1-6,TRBV6-1,once,CASSEVEGRNSPLHF
TRBJ2-7,TRBV7-2,.,CASSSSLAAYEQYF
TRBJ1-1,TRBV5-1,.,CASSWEQGVGTEAFF
TRBJ1-6,TRBV30,.,CAWSARRTGLINSPLHF
TRBJ2-7,TRBV7-8,.,CASSLSYEQYF
TRBJ2-3,TRBV7-2,.,CASSSPGSGDTQYF
TRBJ2-1,TRBV15,.,CATSRDRGTYLWGNEQFF
TRBJ1-2,TRBV28,.,CASRAGQGAANYGYTF
TRBJ1-5,TRBV5-4,.,CASSREQGQPQHF
TRBJ2-5,TRBV7-2,once,CASSLSGTQYF
TRBJ2-1,TRBV5-1,.,CASSLGPTSGSNEQFF
TRBJ1-2,TRBV5-8,.,CASSGRDRPSWGYTF
.,TRBV5-1,.,CASSLGSQVDYEQYF
TRBJ1-2,TRBV30,.,CAWSVTSPAGYTF
TRBJ2-7,TRBV5-1,.,CASSLEGDRGYEQYF
TRBJ2-1,TRBV28,once,CASVGFFGGTYNEQFF
TRBJ2-2,TRBV13,.,CASSQLAGRGTGELFF
TRBJ2-1,TRBV28,.,CAICLTSGGRNEQFF
TRBJ2-5,TRBV19,.,CASSASGLAGTTQYF
TRBJ2-3,TRBV5-6,.,CASSLPGANTDTQYF
TRBJ1-1,TRBV9,.,CASSHRPGTEAFF
TRBJ2-5,TRBV7-6,once,CASSLFSAEETQYF
.,TRBV6-4,.,CASEWGVSPDLYEQYF
TRBJ2-7,TRBV7-2,.,CASSYPRGGTYEQYF
TRBJ2-7,TRBV7-9,.,CASSLGRQGHEQYF
TRBJ1-4,TRBV28,once,CASIDRPEKSLFF
TRBJ1-5,TRBV29-1,.,CSVAPSLGQPQHF
TRBJ2-2,TRBV19,.,CASSMGTKNTGELFF
TRBJ1-1,TRBV30,few,CAWLQIMNTEAFF
TRBJ1-1,TRBV14,.,CADPWGIAEAFF
TRBJ2-7,TRBV7-6,.,CASSQSGVEQYF
TRBJ2-1,TRBV19,.,CASSIGLPNEQFF
TRBJ1-2,TRBV18,.,CASSPPQGQNYGYTF
TRBJ2-6,TRBV27,.,CASSPISGANVLTF
TRBJ1-1,TRBV28,.,CASSSPSDSSNTEAFF
TRBJ2-7,TRBV19,.,CASSIRRDYEQYF
TRBJ1-5,TRBV7-3,once,CASSLTRDQPQHF
TRBJ1-3,TRBV10-3,.,CAISEDRGISGNTIYF
TRBJ2-2,TRBV7-9,.,CASSSSGTSGNTGELFF
TRBJ2-3,TRBV4-3,.,CASSPGTSGSNTQYF
TRBJ1-1,TRBV19,few,CASSRTDINTEAFF
TRBJ2-1,TRBV25-1,few,CASSDPASGRAEQFF
TRBJ1-1,TRBV7-9,.,CASSLQGALPNTEAFF